Listed here are 27 T cell receptor beta chains from one sample, sequenced in a study of blood T cell repertoires in COVID-19. The table came from immunoSEQ multiplex PCR; TCRdb's copy has only in-frame clones and leaves some out. Here the sample spans about 400,000 clones, 75% to 90% being singletons. Material: peripheral blood. The receptors originated from a woman aged 25 to 39 with acute or convalescent COVID-19.

This chain connects TRBV3-1 (or the pseudogene TRBV3-2) to TRBJ2-7; 7 bases align to TRBD2. Trimming took 4 bases from V and 3 from J; bases not matched to a gene: 12. Germline CDR1 is LGHDT and CDR2 is YNNKEL (reference sequence). This CDR3 contains 16 residues. CDR3 protein: CASSLSGSGAIYEQYF. The CDR3 DNA reads as TGTGCCAGCAGCCTGTCTGGGAGCGGGGCAATCTACGAGCAGTACTTC.

The rearrangement uses TRBV18 and TRBJ2-1; 7 bases line up with TRBD1. The CDR3 consists of 15 residues. The V and J ends lost 6 bases and 0 bases, in that order; junction bases with no gene match: 5. The germline V gene has CDR1 KGHSH and CDR2 LQKENI. In DNA form, the CDR3 reads TGTGCCAGCTCGATCCCAGGGGGCTCCTACAATGAGCAGTTCTTC. Amino acid sequence: CASSIPGGSYNEQFF.

The chain recombines TRBV3-1 (or the pseudogene TRBV3-2) with TRBJ2-2, with 8 bases aligning to TRBD1. The V and J ends lost 2 bases and 6 bases, in that order; junction bases with no gene match: 11. The germline V gene has CDR1 LGHDT and CDR2 YNNKEL (reference sequence). This CDR3 comprises 17 residues. The CDR3 region has the DNA TGTGCCAGCAGCCAATCCTTTGGACAGGGATTGGCCGGGGAGCTGTTTTTT. Translating gives CASSQSFGQGLAGELFF.

The rearrangement joins TRBV7-8 to TRBJ1-1, with a weak D call TRBD1 (5 bases). The germline CDR1 and CDR2 sequences are SGHVS and FQNEAQ. This CDR3 is built from 14 residues. Trimming cost V 1 base and J 0 bases, with 6 bases left between them. The CDR3 here is CASSLGQLNTEAFF. For the CDR3, the DNA is TGTGCCAGCAGCTTAGGACAGCTGAACACTGAAGCTTTCTTT.

Only one count was recorded for this clone. The chain is built from TRBV5-6 and TRBJ2-3, with 9 positions matching TRBD1. This CDR3 has 15 residues. Germline V gene data show CDR1 as SGHDT and CDR2 as YYEEEE. Trimming at V came to 7 bases and at J to 3 bases, leaving 9 bases not matched to a gene. The CDR3 sequence: CASGTGTGSTDTQYF. The CDR3 DNA is TGTGCCAGCGGAACCGGGACAGGGTCGACAGATACGCAGTATTTT.

CDR3 loop: CASISNRGNTGELFF. CDR3 sequence (DNA): TGTGCCAGTATCTCAAACAGGGGGAACACCGGGGAGCTGTTTTTT. The gene calls are TRBV19 and TRBJ2-2, with 7 bases matching TRBD1. This CDR3 contains 15 residues. The V segment lost 7 bases and the J segment 1 base; nucleotides outside the gene matches: 6. Germline CDR1 and CDR2: LNHDA and SQIVND (reference sequence).

The chain recombines TRBV10-2 with TRBJ1-1, with D unclear. There are 12 residues in the CDR3. CDR1 is WSHSY, CDR2 SAAADI, per germline. V lost 8 bases and J lost 0, with 7 bases in between. The DNA for the CDR3 is TGCGCCAGCGGTCCGGTGAACACTGAAGCTTTCTTT. It translates to CASGPVNTEAFF.

The chain recombines TRBV5-4 with TRBJ1-2; no firm D call. The CDR3 covers 13 residues. V lost 5 bases and J lost 4, with 12 bases in between. Germline CDR1 is SGHNT and CDR2 is YYREEE (reference sequence). CDR3 residues: CASSQAPPYGYTF. The CDR3 DNA follows: TGTGCCAGCAGTCAAGCCCCTCCCTATGGCTACACCTTC.

This sequence joins TRBV24-1 and TRBJ2-3, with 10 bases aligning to TRBD2. The V and J ends lost 2 bases and 1 base, in that order; junction bases with no gene match: 5. CDR3 length equals 17 residues. From germline, CDR1 is KGHDR and CDR2 SFDVKD. CDR3 protein: CATSDSTSGVGTDTQYF. CDR3 nucleotides: TGTGCCACCAGTGATTCCACTAGCGGGGTTGGCACAGATACGCAGTATTTT.

The chain links TRBV6-1 to TRBJ1-5; 7 bases match TRBD1. CDR3 length equals 15 residues. CDR1 MNHNS and CDR2 SASEGT come from the germline V gene. J lost 7 bases, V lost 0 bases, and 6 bases had no gene match. The CDR3 DNA reads TGTGCCAGCAGTGAAGCATACAGGGGTGGACAGCCCCAGCATTTT. Its translation is CASSEAYRGGQPQHF.

This clone was found once. V and J are TRBV29-1 and TRBJ2-7; tentative D call: TRBD2 (6 bases). Germline CDR1 and CDR2: SQVTM and ANQGSEA. CDR3 size: 13 residues. The V gene lost 3 bases and the J gene lost 4 bases, with 13 bases spanning the gap. The CDR3 DNA reads as TGCAGCGTTGAGGGGGGAAGAGGGTACGAGCAGTACTTC. It is translated as CSVEGGRGYEQYF.

The gene calls are TRBV2 and TRBJ1-6; D is uncertain. Germline CDR1 reads SNHLY; CDR2 reads FYNNEI. This CDR3 is built from 15 residues. Trimming took off 3 bases at V and 0 bases at J, with 6 bases between the two ends. The CDR3: CASSESSSYNSPLHF. The CDR3 coding sequence is TGTGCCAGCAGTGAGTCGAGCTCCTATAATTCACCCCTCCACTTT.

This clone was recorded once. Distinct nucleotide sequences in the sample also encode this CDR3. V gene TRBV9 combines with J gene TRBJ2-7, with a tentative D call TRBD2 (6 bases). The CDR3 is 14 residues long. V lost 0 bases and J 3 bases, leaving 10 bases between the germline ends. Per the germline V gene, CDR1 is SGDLS and CDR2 is YYNGEE. CDR3 loop: CASSVGGTDYEQYF. CDR3 sequence (DNA): TGTGCCAGCAGCGTAGGTGGGACTGACTACGAGCAGTACTTC.

V gene TRBV5-1 combines with J gene TRBJ2-1, with 10 bases identical to TRBD1. The CDR3 length is 15 residues. The V gene end was trimmed by 0 bases and the J gene end by 6 bases; junction bases not matched to a gene: 3. Germline-derived CDR1 and CDR2 are SGHRS and YFSETQ. The CDR3 spells CASSLGTGGSNEQFF. For the CDR3, the DNA is TGCGCCAGCAGCTTGGGGACAGGGGGAAGCAATGAGCAGTTCTTC.

The chain couples TRBV9 to TRBJ2-7; no firm D call. The CDR3 covers 13 residues. Per germline, CDR1 SGDLS and CDR2 YYNGEE. The germline V and J ends were trimmed by 2 bases and 5 bases, with 11 bases remaining between them. The CDR3 spells CASSVSMSHEQYF. As DNA, the CDR3 is TGTGCCAGCAGCGTTTCTATGTCCCACGAGCAGTACTTC.

This chain joins TRBV5-6 and TRBJ2-2; D unresolved. The CDR3 runs to 15 residues. The ends were cut back, 2 bases at V and 4 bases at J, with 12 bases in the middle. In germline, CDR1 is SGHDT, CDR2 YYEEEE. The CDR3 region is CASSFFRVRTGELFF. The CDR3 region has the DNA TGTGCCAGCAGCTTTTTTCGGGTTCGCACCGGGGAGCTGTTTTTT.

This chain links TRBV30 with TRBJ2-2; TRBD1 might be the D (5 bases). This CDR3 contains 11 residues. Trimming stripped 7 bases from V and 6 bases from J, with 9 bases between. Germline CDR1 GTSNPN, CDR2 SVGIG (reference sequence). The CDR3 region has the DNA TGTGCCTCCCCAGGGCCCGGGGAGCTGTTTTTT. The encoded protein is CASPGPGELFF.

This chain uses TRBV28 with TRBJ2-7; perhaps TRBD2 as D (5 bases). CDR3 length: 11 residues. Germline CDR1 reads MDHEN; CDR2 reads SYDVKM. Between the trimmed V and J ends, which lost 2 bases and 10 bases, there was a span of 9 bases. The CDR3 protein is CASSLKEVQYF. The CDR3, as DNA: TGTGCCAGCAGTTTAAAGGAGGTTCAGTACTTC.

The rearrangement joins TRBV7-9 to TRBJ1-3; D gene uncertain. Trimming stripped 6 bases from V and 0 bases from J, with 9 bases between. The germline V gene encodes CDR1 SEHNR and CDR2 FQNEAQ (reference sequence). The length of the CDR3 is 14 residues. The CDR3 DNA reads TGTGCCAGCAGGGGCCTCACCTCTGGAAACACCATATATTTT. Its translation is CASRGLTSGNTIYF. The full variable domain, in which reference TRBV7-9 and TRBJ1-3 provide the parts outside the CDR3, is DTGVSQNPRHKITKRGQNVTFRCDPISEHNRLYWYRQTLGQGPEFLTYFQNEAQLEKSRLLSDRFSAERPKGSFSTLEIQRTEQGDSAMYLCASRGLTSGNTIYFGEGSWLTVV.

Turning to this clone: One end of the junction varies from germline; a read error may be responsible. The J gene is TRBJ2-1, the V gene TRBV12-3 or TRBV12-4, with TRBD2 matching over 10 bases. This CDR3 region has 13 residues. The CDR3 DNA reads TGCTTGACGGGAGCGGGGGGGCTGAATGAGCAGTTCTTC. It specifies CLTGAGGLNEQFF.

V usage is TRBV9 and J usage is TRBJ2-2, with 9 bases aligning to TRBD1. This CDR3 spans 15 amino acids. The junction had 0 bases not matched to a gene; V was cut back by 0 bases and J by 3 bases. Germline V gene sequence: CDR1 SGDLS, CDR2 YYNGEE. In DNA, the CDR3 is TGTGCCAGCAGCGTAGGACAGGGGGACACCGGGGAGCTGTTTTTT. Protein: CASSVGQGDTGELFF.

The rearrangement joins TRBV10-2 to TRBJ2-7; 8 bases are a match to TRBD1. This CDR3 is built from 12 residues. Germline CDR1 and CDR2: WSHSY and SAAADI. The J segment lost 5 bases and the V segment lost 9 bases, leaving 6 bases of the junction unmatched. DNA of the CDR3: TGCGCCAGTGCACAGGGGGGTAACGAGCAGTACTTC. This translates into CASAQGGNEQYF.

The rearrangement joins TRBV5-1 to TRBJ1-1; D perhaps matches TRBD1 (6 bases). CDR3 length: 13 residues. Per the germline V gene, CDR1 is SGHRS and CDR2 is YFSETQ. The germline V and J ends were trimmed by 3 bases and 1 base, with 7 bases remaining between them. The CDR3 is CASSSGQNTEAFF. CDR3 DNA sequence: TGCGCCAGCAGCTCGGGACAGAACACTGAAGCTTTCTTT. The entire variable domain, with the rest obtained from reference TRBV5-1 and TRBJ1-1, is as follows: KAGVTQTPRYLIKTRGQQVTLSCSPISGHRSVSWYQQTPGQGLQFLFEYFSETQRNKGNFPGRFSGRQFSNSRSEMNVSTLELGDSALYLCASSSGQNTEAFFGQGTRLTVV.

The chain has TRBV9 and TRBJ1-2; 8 bases map to TRBD1. From germline, CDR1 is SGDLS and CDR2 YYNGEE. V was pared by 2 bases and J by 8 bases, with 8 bases of the junction left unmatched. The CDR3 totals 14 residues. The CDR3 bases are TGTGCCAGCAGCGTTGGGCAGGGGGCGGAGGGCTACACCTTC. Amino acid sequence: CASSVGQGAEGYTF. Full variable domain (remainder filled in from reference TRBV9 and TRBJ1-2): DSGVTQTPKHLITATGQRVTLRCSPRSGDLSVYWYQQSLDQGLQFLIQYYNGEERAKGNILERFSAQQFPDLHSELNLSSLELGDSALYFCASSVGQGAEGYTFGSGTRLTVV.

This clone was counted once. The chain couples TRBV30 to TRBJ2-5; D gene unclear. Trimming cost V 5 bases and J 5 bases, with 9 bases left between them. CDR3 size: 11 residues. Germline CDR1 reads GTSNPN; CDR2 reads SVGIG (reference sequence). The CDR3 DNA is TGTGCCTGGGCCCCCCGTGAGACCCAGTACTTC. Protein sequence: CAWAPRETQYF.

The chain joins TRBV7-9 to TRBJ1-6; TRBD1 is a possible D gene (6 bases). V was pared by 9 bases and J by 3 bases, with 9 bases between. CDR3 length: 13 residues. Germline V gives CDR1 SEHNR, CDR2 FQNEAQ (reference sequence). Written as DNA, the CDR3 is TGTGCCAGTAAAGGGGGCTATAATTCACCCCTCCACTTT. This encodes CASKGGYNSPLHF.

J is TRBJ1-6 and V is TRBV7-9, with 7 bases matching TRBD1. V lost 5 bases to trimming and J lost 7 bases; unmatched junction nucleotides: 14. Looked up from germline, CDR1 is SEHNR and CDR2 is FQNEAQ (reference sequence). This CDR3 is 17 amino acids long. The CDR3 protein is CASSPPTWDSKNSPLHF. As DNA, the CDR3 is TGTGCCAGCAGCCCCCCAACTTGGGACAGTAAGAATTCACCCCTCCACTTT.